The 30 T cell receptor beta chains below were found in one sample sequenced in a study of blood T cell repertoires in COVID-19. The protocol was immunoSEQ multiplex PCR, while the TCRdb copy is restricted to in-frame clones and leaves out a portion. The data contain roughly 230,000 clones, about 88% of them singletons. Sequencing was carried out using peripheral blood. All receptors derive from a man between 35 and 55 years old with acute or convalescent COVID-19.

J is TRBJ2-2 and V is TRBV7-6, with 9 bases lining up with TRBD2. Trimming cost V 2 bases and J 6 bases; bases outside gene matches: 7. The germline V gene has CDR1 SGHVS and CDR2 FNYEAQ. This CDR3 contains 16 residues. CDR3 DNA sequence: TGTGCCAGCAGCTTAAATCGGGCTAGCGGGGCCGGGGAGCTGTTTTTT. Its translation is CASSLNRASGAGELFF.

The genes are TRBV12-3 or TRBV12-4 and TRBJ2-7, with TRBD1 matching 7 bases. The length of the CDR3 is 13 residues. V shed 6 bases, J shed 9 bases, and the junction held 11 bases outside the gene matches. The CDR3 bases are TGTGCCAGCAGCCCCCGAGGCCGGACAGGGCAGTACTTC. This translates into CASSPRGRTGQYF.

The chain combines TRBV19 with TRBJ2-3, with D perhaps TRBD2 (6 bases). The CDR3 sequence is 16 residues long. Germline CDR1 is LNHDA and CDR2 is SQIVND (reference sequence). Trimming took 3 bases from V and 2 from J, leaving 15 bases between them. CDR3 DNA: TGTGCCAGTAGTATGGCCCGGGACTCCAACACAGATACGCAGTATTTT. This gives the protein CASSMARDSNTDTQYF.

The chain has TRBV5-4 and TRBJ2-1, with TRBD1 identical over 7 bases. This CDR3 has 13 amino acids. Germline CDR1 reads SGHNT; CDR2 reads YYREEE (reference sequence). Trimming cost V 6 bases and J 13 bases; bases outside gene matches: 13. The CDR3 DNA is TGTGCCAGCACCTCACCCCGGGACAGAATTCAGTTCTTC. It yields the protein CASTSPRDRIQFF.

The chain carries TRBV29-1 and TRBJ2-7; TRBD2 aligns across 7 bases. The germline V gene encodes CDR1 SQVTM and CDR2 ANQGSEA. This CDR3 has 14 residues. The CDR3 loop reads CSSPHERGTPGQYF. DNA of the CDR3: TGCAGTTCCCCTCATGAGCGGGGAACACCGGGGCAGTACTTC.

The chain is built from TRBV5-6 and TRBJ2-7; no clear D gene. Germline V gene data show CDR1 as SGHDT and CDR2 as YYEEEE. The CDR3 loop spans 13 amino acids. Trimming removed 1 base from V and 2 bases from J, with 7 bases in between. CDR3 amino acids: CASSLSPTYEQYF. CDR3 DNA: TGTGCCAGCAGCTTGTCCCCTACCTACGAGCAGTACTTC.

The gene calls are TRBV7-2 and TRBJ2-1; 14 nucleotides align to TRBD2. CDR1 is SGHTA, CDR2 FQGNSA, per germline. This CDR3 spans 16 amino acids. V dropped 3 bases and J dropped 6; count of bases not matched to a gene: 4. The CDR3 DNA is TGTGCCAGCAGCTTGAAGGGACTAGCGGGGGTCAATGAGCAGTTCTTC. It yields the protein CASSLKGLAGVNEQFF.

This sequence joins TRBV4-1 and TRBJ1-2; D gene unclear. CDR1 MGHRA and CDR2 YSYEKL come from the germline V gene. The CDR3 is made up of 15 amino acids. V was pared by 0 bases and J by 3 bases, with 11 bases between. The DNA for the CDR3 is TGCGCCAGCAGCCAAGAGGAGGAGGTCTACTATGGCTACACCTTC. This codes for CASSQEEEVYYGYTF.

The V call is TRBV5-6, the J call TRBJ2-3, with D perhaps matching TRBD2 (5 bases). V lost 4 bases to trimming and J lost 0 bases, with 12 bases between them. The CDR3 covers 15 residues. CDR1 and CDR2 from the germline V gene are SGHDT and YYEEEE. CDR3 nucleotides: TGTGCCAGCAGCACAGACTACTATAGCACAGATACGCAGTATTTT. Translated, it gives CASSTDYYSTDTQYF.

CDR3 region: CASSLALSPNAGSPLHF. CDR3 coding DNA: TGCGCCAGCAGCTTGGCCCTATCCCCTAACGCCGGTTCACCCCTCCACTTT. The chain carries TRBV5-1 and TRBJ1-6; D gene uncertain. CDR1 is SGHRS and CDR2 is YFSETQ in the germline V gene. V was cut by 0 bases and J by 9 bases, with 19 bases left in between. The CDR3 is made up of 17 amino acids.

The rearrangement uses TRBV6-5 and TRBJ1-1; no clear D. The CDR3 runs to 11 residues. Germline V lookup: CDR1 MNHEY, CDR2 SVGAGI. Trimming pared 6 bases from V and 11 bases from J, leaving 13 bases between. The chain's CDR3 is CASRRRDKAFF. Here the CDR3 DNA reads TGTGCCAGCAGGCGACGAGACAAGGCTTTCTTT.

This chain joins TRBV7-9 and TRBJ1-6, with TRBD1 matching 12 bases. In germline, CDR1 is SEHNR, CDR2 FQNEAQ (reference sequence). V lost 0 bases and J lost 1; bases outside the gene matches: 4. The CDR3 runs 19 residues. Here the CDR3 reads CASSLAGQGARSYNSPLHF. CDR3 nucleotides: TGTGCCAGCAGCTTAGCGGGACAGGGGGCTCGTTCCTATAATTCACCCCTCCACTTT.

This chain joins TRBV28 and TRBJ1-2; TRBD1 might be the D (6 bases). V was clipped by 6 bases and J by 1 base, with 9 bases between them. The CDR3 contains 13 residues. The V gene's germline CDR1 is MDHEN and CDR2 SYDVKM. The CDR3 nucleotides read TGTGCCAGCAGACCGGACAGTAACTATGGCTACACCTTC. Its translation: CASRPDSNYGYTF.

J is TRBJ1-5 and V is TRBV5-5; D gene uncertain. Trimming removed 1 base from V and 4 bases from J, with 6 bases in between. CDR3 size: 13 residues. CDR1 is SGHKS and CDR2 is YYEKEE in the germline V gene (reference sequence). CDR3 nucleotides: TGTGCCAGCAGCTTGATTTCTAATCAGCCCCAGCATTTT. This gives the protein CASSLISNQPQHF.

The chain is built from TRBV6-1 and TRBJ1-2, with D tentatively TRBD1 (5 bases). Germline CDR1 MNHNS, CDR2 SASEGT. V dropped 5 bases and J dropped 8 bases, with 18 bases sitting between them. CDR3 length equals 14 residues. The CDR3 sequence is CASSHGGGGDGYTF. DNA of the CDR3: TGTGCCAGCAGTCACGGGGGGGGAGGGGACGGCTACACCTTC.

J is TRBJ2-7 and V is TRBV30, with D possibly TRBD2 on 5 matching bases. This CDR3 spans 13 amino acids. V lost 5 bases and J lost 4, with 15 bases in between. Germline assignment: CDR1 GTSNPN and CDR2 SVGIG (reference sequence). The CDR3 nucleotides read TGTGCCTGGGCCGAAGGGAGTTCTTACGAGCAGTACTTC. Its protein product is CAWAEGSSYEQYF.

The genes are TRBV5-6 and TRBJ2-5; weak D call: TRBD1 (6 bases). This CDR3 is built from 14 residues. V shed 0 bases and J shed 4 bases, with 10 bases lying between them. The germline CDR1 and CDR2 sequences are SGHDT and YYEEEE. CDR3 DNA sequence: TGTGCCAGCAGCTTGGCCAGGGGCCCAGAGACCCAGTACTTC. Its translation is CASSLARGPETQYF.

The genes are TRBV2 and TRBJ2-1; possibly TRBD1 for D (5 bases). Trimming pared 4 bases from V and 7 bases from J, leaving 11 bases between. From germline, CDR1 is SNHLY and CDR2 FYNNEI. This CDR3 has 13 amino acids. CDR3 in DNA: TGTGCCAGCAGTGTTAATCAGGGAAATGAGCAGTTCTTC. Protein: CASSVNQGNEQFF.

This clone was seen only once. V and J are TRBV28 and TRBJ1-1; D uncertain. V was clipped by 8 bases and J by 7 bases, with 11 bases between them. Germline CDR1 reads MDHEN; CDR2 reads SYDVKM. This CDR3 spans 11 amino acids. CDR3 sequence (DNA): TGTGCCAGCGGACTGGCTGATGAAGCTTTCTTT. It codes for CASGLADEAFF.

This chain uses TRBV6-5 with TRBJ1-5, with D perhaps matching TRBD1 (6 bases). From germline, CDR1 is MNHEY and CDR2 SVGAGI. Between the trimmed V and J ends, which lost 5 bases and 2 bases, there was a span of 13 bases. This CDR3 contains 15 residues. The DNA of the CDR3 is TGTGCCAGCAGTCGTGGGGGGGCTGGCAATCAGCCCCAGCATTTT. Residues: CASSRGGAGNQPQHF.

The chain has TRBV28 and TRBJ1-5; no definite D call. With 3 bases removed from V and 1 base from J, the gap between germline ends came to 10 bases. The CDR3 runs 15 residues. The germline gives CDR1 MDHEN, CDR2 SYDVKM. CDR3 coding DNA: TGTGCCAGCAGTTTTTCTTCGGTAAGCAATCAGCCCCAGCATTTT. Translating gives CASSFSSVSNQPQHF.

This chain's CDR3 is CASSPTGGGTEAFF. The CDR3 region has the DNA TGTGCCAGCAGTCCGACAGGGGGAGGCACTGAAGCTTTCTTT. V and J are TRBV27 and TRBJ1-1, with 9 bases identical to TRBD1. V shed 5 bases, J shed 4 bases, and the junction held 5 bases outside the gene matches. Germline V gives CDR1 MNHEY, CDR2 SMNVEV (reference sequence). The CDR3 covers 14 residues.

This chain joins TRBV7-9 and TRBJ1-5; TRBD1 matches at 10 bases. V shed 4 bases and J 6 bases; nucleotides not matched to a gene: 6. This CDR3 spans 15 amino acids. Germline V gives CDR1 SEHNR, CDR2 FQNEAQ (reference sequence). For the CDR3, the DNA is TGTGCCAGCAGCTCCGACAGGGGGCTTAGTCAGCCCCAGCATTTT. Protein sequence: CASSSDRGLSQPQHF.

Here the CDR3 DNA reads TGTGCCAGCAGCTTAGAGGGAGGGTGGGCTTTCTTT. Protein: CASSLEGGWAFF. V gene TRBV7-9 combines with J gene TRBJ1-1; D not certain. This CDR3 region has 12 residues. In germline, CDR1 is SEHNR, CDR2 FQNEAQ (reference sequence). Trimming took 1 base from V and 11 from J, leaving 11 bases between them.

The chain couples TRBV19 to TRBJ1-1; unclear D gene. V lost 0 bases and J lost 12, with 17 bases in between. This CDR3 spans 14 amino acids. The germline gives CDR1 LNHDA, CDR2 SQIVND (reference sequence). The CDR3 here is CASSIDPMRAQTFF. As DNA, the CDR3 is TGTGCCAGTAGTATAGATCCCATGAGAGCCCAAACTTTCTTT.

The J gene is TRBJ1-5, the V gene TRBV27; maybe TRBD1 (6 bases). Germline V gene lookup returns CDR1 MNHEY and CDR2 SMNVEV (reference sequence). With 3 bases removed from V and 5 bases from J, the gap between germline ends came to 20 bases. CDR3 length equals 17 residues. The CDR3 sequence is CASSLLGNAGADQPQHF. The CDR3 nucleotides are TGTGCCAGCAGTTTGCTGGGGAACGCAGGGGCAGATCAGCCCCAGCATTTT.

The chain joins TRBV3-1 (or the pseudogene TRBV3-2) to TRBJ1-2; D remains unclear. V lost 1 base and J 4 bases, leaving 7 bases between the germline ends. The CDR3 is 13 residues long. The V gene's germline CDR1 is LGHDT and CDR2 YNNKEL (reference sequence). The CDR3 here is CASSQGPSYGYTF. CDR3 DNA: TGTGCCAGCAGCCAAGGGCCCTCCTATGGCTACACCTTC.

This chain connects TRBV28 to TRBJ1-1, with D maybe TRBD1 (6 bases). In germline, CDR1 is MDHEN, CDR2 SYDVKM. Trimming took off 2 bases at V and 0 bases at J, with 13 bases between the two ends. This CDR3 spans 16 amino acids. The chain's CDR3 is CASSLRPAGVNTEAFF. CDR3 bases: TGTGCCAGCAGTTTACGCCCAGCAGGGGTGAACACTGAAGCTTTCTTT.

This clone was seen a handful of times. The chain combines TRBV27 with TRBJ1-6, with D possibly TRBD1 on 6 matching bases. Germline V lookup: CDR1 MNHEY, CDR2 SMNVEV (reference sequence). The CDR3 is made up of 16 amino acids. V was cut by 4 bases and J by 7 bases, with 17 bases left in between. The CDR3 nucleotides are TGTGCCAGCAGTTCACAGGGATTCGGGCGAAATTCACCCCTCCACTTT. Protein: CASSSQGFGRNSPLHF.

Here the CDR3 reads CATAEGSNQPQHF. The DNA for the CDR3 is TGTGCCACGGCGGAGGGGTCCAATCAGCCCCAGCATTTT. The rearrangement links TRBV24-1 to TRBJ1-5; D may be TRBD1 (5 bases). This CDR3 contains 13 residues. V lost 10 bases and J 3 bases, leaving 12 bases between the germline ends. Germline V gives CDR1 KGHDR, CDR2 SFDVKD.